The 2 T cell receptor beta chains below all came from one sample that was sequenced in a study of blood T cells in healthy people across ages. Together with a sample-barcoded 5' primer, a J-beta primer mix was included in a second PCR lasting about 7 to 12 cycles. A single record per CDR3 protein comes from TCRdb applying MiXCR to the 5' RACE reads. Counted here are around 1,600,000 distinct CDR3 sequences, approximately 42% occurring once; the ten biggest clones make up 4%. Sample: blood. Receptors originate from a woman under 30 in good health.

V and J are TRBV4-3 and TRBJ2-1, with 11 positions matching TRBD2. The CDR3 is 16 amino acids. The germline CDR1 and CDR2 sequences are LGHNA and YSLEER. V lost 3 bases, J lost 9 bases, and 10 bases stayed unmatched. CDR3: CASSQDSGGASTEQFF. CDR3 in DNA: TGCGCCAGCAGCCAGGATAGCGGGGGGGCTAGTACTGAGCAGTTCTTC.

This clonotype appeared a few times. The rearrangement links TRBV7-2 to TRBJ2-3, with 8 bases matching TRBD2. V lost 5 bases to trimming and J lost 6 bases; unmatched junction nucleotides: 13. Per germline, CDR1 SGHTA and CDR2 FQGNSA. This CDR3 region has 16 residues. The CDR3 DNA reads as TGTGCCAGCAGCGGCCGGGGGGGTGCACTGCAGGATACGCAGTATTTT. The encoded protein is CASSGRGGALQDTQYF.